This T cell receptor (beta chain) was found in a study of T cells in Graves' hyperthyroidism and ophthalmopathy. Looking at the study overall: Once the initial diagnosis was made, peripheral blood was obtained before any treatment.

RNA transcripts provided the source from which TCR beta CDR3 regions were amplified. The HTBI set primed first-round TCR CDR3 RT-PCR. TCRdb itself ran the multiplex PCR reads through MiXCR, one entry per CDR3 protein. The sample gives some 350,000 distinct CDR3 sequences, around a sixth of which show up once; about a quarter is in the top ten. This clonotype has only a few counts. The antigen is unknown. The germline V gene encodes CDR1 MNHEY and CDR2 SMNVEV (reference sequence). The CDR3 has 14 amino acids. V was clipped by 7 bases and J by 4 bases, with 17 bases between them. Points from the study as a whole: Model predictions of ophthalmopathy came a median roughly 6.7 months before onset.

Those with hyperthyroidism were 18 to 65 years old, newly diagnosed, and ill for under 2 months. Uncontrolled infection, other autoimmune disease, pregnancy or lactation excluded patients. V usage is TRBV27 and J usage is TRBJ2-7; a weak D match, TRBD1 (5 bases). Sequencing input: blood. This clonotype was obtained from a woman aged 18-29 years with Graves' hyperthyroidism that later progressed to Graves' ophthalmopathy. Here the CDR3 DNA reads TGTGCCAGCACCAACTTGGCAGGGATGTACGAGCAGTACTTC. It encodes CASTNLAGMYEQYF.